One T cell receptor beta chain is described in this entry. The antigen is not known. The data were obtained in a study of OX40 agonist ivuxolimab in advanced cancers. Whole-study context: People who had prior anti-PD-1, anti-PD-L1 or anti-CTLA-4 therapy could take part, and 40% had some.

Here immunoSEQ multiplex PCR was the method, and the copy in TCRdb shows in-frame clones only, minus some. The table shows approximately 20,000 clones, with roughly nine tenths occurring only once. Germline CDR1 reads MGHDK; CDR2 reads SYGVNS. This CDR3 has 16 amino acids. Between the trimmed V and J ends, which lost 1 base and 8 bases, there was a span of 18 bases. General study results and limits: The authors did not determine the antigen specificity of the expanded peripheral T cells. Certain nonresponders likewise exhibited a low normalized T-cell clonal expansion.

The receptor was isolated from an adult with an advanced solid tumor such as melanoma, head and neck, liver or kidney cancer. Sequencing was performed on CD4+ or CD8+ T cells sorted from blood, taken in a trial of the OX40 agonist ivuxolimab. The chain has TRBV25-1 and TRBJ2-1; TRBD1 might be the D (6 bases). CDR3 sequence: CASSEFRDIKGDEQFF. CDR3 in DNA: TGTGCCAGCAGTGAATTTCGGGACATCAAGGGCGATGAGCAGTTCTTC.